This T cell receptor beta chain was captured by sequencing in a study of T-cell memory formation after mild COVID-19. Remarks on this clonotype: Its specificity is unknown.

The study's findings and limits: Chiefly within CM and EM were the contracting CD4+ clones; CD8+ ones were within EMRA. Unconfirmed was the SARS-CoV-2 specificity of second-wave clones that peaked on day 37.

The TCR alpha and TCR beta cDNA libraries, bearing sample barcodes and UMIs, were generated by 5'RACE using constant-segment primers. Via MiXCR, TCRdb re-called the 5' RACE reads, giving one row per CDR3 protein. Of 540,000 or so distinct CDR3 sequences in the sample, around 21% were seen once. CDR1 is SGHRS, CDR2 YFSETQ, per germline. This CDR3 has 17 amino acids. Trimming cost V 5 bases and J 0 bases; bases outside gene matches: 12. Source material: PBMCs or a T cell subset sorted from them (not recorded which). The rearrangement uses TRBV5-1 and TRBJ2-3, with 7 bases that match TRBD1. This receptor was taken from an adult woman who had mild COVID-19 (a few samples of this study predate the infection). Cell type and time point are not known. The CDR3 sequence: CASSQGLTDRSTDTQYF. CDR3 sequence (DNA): TGCGCCAGCAGTCAAGGCCTCACGGACAGGAGCACAGATACGCAGTATTTT.